These 25 T cell receptor beta chains originate from one sample sequenced in a study of blood T cell repertoires in COVID-19. Here immunoSEQ multiplex PCR was the method, and the copy in TCRdb shows in-frame clones only, minus some. Here the sample spans roughly 430,000 clones, roughly 84% being singletons. Specimen: PBMCs or T cells enriched from blood (not recorded which). These receptors were obtained from a woman under 30 who had been exposed to COVID-19.

The chain couples TRBV11-2 to TRBJ2-2; a possible D gene is TRBD1 (7 bases). Germline values: CDR1 SGHAT, CDR2 FQNNGV. The CDR3 covers 18 residues. V dropped 0 bases and J dropped 2 bases, with 16 bases sitting between them. CDR3 sequence (DNA): TGTGCCAGCAGCTTAGATCGGGGGACAGAGACAAACACCGGGGAGCTGTTTTTT. Translation: CASSLDRGTETNTGELFF.

In this sample, this clone turned up once. The chain combines TRBV3-1 (or the pseudogene TRBV3-2) with TRBJ2-7; 9 positions agree with TRBD1. The CDR3 totals 14 residues. The germline V gene has CDR1 LGHDT and CDR2 YNNKEL (reference sequence). The trim removed 4 bases at V and 4 bases at J, leaving 5 bases unmatched. DNA of the CDR3: TGTGCCAGCAGCCCGGGACAGGGCATGTACGAGCAGTACTTC. This gives the protein CASSPGQGMYEQYF.

This clone was seen just once. V gene TRBV19 combines with J gene TRBJ2-7; D may be TRBD1 (5 bases). Germline assignment: CDR1 LNHDA and CDR2 SQIVND (reference sequence). This CDR3 spans 15 amino acids. V was shortened by 3 bases and J by 0 bases, with 12 bases between the two germline ends. CDR3 residues: CASSIRGRASYEQYF. The CDR3 DNA follows: TGTGCCAGTAGTATCCGCGGCAGGGCCTCCTACGAGCAGTACTTC.

This clone showed up just a few times. The V call is TRBV11-2, the J call TRBJ1-2; 7 positions agree with TRBD1. This CDR3 contains 14 residues. The V gene end was trimmed by 4 bases and the J gene end by 8 bases; junction bases not matched to a gene: 10. Germline V CDR1 and CDR2: SGHAT, FQNNGV. The CDR3 region has the DNA TGTGCCAGCAGCTCCCCTACAGGGGCGGGGGGCTACACCTTC. Its protein product is CASSSPTGAGGYTF.

The chain recombines TRBV7-9 with TRBJ2-7; 7 bases line up with TRBD1. This CDR3 spans 13 amino acids. Germline V gene data show CDR1 as SEHNR and CDR2 as FQNEAQ (reference sequence). Trimming took 7 bases from V and 2 from J; bases not matched to a gene: 5. Here the CDR3 reads CASTDGTAYEQYF. The CDR3 nucleotides are TGTGCCAGCACGGACGGGACAGCCTACGAGCAGTACTTC.

This clone was detected only once. The chain couples TRBV5-4 to TRBJ2-7; 11 bases are a match to TRBD1. CDR1 SGHNT and CDR2 YYREEE come from the germline V gene (reference sequence). J lost 0 bases, V lost 4 bases, and 3 bases had no gene match. The CDR3 loop spans 15 amino acids. This CDR3 reads CASSRDRGISYEQYF. The CDR3 bases are TGTGCCAGCAGCAGGGACAGGGGGATCTCCTACGAGCAGTACTTC.

DNA of the CDR3: TGTGCCAGCAGTTCCGCGACAGGGGGCGGCACCGGGGAGCTGTTTTTT. Translated, it gives CASSSATGGGTGELFF. The chain links TRBV28 to TRBJ2-2, with TRBD1 identical over 10 bases. CDR1 is MDHEN and CDR2 is SYDVKM in the germline V gene. The V and J ends lost 4 bases and 4 bases, in that order; junction bases with no gene match: 6. The CDR3 consists of 16 residues.

Only a few counts were recorded for this clone. CDR3 residues: CAISKEPAQPQHF. The CDR3 DNA sequence: TGTGCCATCAGTAAGGAGCCAGCACAGCCCCAGCATTTT. The chain recombines TRBV10-3 with TRBJ1-5; the D is unclear. CDR1 is ENHRY and CDR2 is SYGVKD in the germline V gene. V lost 5 bases and J lost 7, with 12 bases in between. The CDR3 sequence is 13 residues long.

The rearrangement uses TRBV7-9 and TRBJ1-2; TRBD1 might be the D (6 bases). Trimming removed 5 bases at V and 4 bases at J, with 11 bases between. This CDR3 spans 13 amino acids. Per the germline V gene, CDR1 is SEHNR and CDR2 is FQNEAQ (reference sequence). CDR3 region: CASSPLTGYGYTF. The DNA for the CDR3 is TGTGCCAGCAGCCCTCTGACAGGCTATGGCTACACCTTC.

V and J are TRBV20-1 and TRBJ2-1; D remains ambiguous. Trimming took off 3 bases at V and 9 bases at J, with 9 bases between the two ends. The V gene's germline CDR1 is DFQATT and CDR2 SNEGSKA (reference sequence). This CDR3 contains 11 residues. The CDR3 loop is CSARTWSEQFF. In DNA, the CDR3 is TGCAGTGCTAGGACCTGGAGTGAGCAGTTCTTC.

This chain links TRBV6-5 with TRBJ1-2, with no clear D. The CDR3 is 12 residues long. Germline assignment: CDR1 MNHEY and CDR2 SVGAGI. V was pared by 3 bases and J by 5 bases, with 7 bases between. The CDR3, as DNA: TGTGCCAGCAGTTATGGCGGTTATGGCTACACCTTC. Protein: CASSYGGYGYTF.

The table lists this clone with a count of one. V is TRBV14 and J is TRBJ1-2; D is unresolved. The V gene's germline CDR1 is SGHDN and CDR2 FVKESK. The CDR3 spans 13 residues. V was pared by 4 bases and J by 4 bases, with 10 bases between. CDR3 sequence (DNA): TGTGCCAGCAGCCCCACAGTGTCCTATGGCTACACCTTC. Its translation: CASSPTVSYGYTF.

This chain joins TRBV25-1 and TRBJ2-3; tentative D call: TRBD2 (5 bases). The ends were cut back, 6 bases at V and 2 bases at J, with 9 bases in the middle. Germline values: CDR1 MGHDK, CDR2 SYGVNS. The CDR3 is 13 amino acids. The CDR3, as DNA: TGTGCCAGCAGGGACTTCTTCACAGATACGCAGTATTTT. This encodes CASRDFFTDTQYF. Full variable domain (rest looked up from reference TRBV25-1 and TRBJ2-3): EADIYQTPRYLVIGTGKKITLECSQTMGHDKMYWYQQDPGMELHLIHYSYGVNSTEKGDLSSESTVSRIRTEHFPLTLESARPSHTSQYLCASRDFFTDTQYFGPGTRLTVL.

V and J are TRBV19 and TRBJ1-2; 7 nucleotides align to TRBD1. With 6 bases clipped from V and 6 bases from J, the junction kept 16 bases outside the gene matches. The CDR3 sequence is 16 residues long. CDR1 and CDR2 (germline): LNHDA, SQIVND (reference sequence). The CDR3 DNA is TGTGCCAGTAGCACAACAGGGGTCGGCCCTTCTAATGGCTACACCTTC. Its translation: CASSTTGVGPSNGYTF.

The chain couples TRBV21-1 to TRBJ1-1. TRBV21-1 is a listed pseudogene. The CDR3 has 10 residues. The CDR3 protein is CASSSLEAFF. The CDR3 DNA is TGTGCCAGCAGCTCCCTCGAAGCTTTCTTT.

The chain recombines TRBV3-1 (or the pseudogene TRBV3-2) with TRBJ1-2; 9 bases map to TRBD1. The ends lost 2 bases at V and 5 bases at J; junction bases unmatched: 6. This CDR3 comprises 15 residues. From germline, CDR1 is LGHDT and CDR2 YNNKEL (reference sequence). CDR3 in amino acids: CASSQWDRVGYGYTF. The CDR3 DNA sequence: TGTGCCAGCAGCCAATGGGACAGGGTAGGATATGGCTACACCTTC.

The chain recombines TRBV3-1 (or the pseudogene TRBV3-2) with TRBJ2-7; D perhaps matches TRBD1 (5 bases). Trimming removed 3 bases from V and 5 bases from J, with 8 bases in between. CDR3 size: 12 residues. Germline V gene data show CDR1 as LGHDT and CDR2 as YNNKEL (reference sequence). The CDR3 region has the DNA TGTGCCAGCAGCCAGCTAGGGGACGAGCAGTACTTC. Protein product: CASSQLGDEQYF.

The chain joins TRBV5-1 to TRBJ2-1, with TRBD2 matching 16 bases. CDR3 length equals 17 residues. Per germline, CDR1 SGHRS and CDR2 YFSETQ. The V gene end was trimmed by 4 bases and the J gene end by 9 bases; junction bases not matched to a gene: 10. CDR3 bases: TGCGCCAGCAGCCTGGGACTAGCGGGAGGGGTGGACCTTGAGCAGTTCTTC. Translating it yields CASSLGLAGGVDLEQFF.

The chain has TRBV27 and TRBJ1-1; 7 nucleotides match TRBD1. This CDR3 comprises 13 residues. Germline lookup yields CDR1 MNHEY and CDR2 SMNVEV (reference sequence). V was clipped by 5 bases and J by 9 bases; unmatched bases: 9. In DNA form, the CDR3 reads TGTGCCAGCAGTACACAGGGGTTTAATAAAGCTTTCTTT. Protein sequence: CASSTQGFNKAFF.

This chain uses TRBV19 with TRBJ2-1; 11 bases are shared with TRBD2. The germline gives CDR1 LNHDA, CDR2 SQIVND (reference sequence). CDR3 length equals 18 residues. J lost 0 bases, V lost 2 bases, and 6 bases had no gene match. In DNA form, the CDR3 reads TGTGCCAGTAGTATAACTAGCGGGGGAACTAGCTCCTACAATGAGCAGTTCTTC. Translation: CASSITSGGTSSYNEQFF.

This chain uses TRBV3-1 (or the pseudogene TRBV3-2) with TRBJ1-1; D gene ambiguous. CDR3 length equals 12 residues. Trimming removed 0 bases from V and 8 bases from J, with 7 bases in between. Germline V gene sequence: CDR1 LGHDT, CDR2 YNNKEL (reference sequence). CDR3 coding DNA: TGTGCCAGCAGCCAAGACCTATTGGAAGCTTTCTTT. Protein product: CASSQDLLEAFF.

The chain joins TRBV6-5 to TRBJ1-5; unclear D gene. Looked up from germline, CDR1 is MNHEY and CDR2 is SVGAGI. The length of the CDR3 is 14 residues. The V end lost 7 bases, the J end lost 3 bases, and 13 bases lay between the germline ends. CDR3 in DNA: TGTGCCAGCATCGAAACAGTATACAATCAGCCCCAGCATTTT. This translates into CASIETVYNQPQHF.

The rearrangement links TRBV6-6 to TRBJ1-5, with D tentatively TRBD1 (5 bases). Looked up from germline, CDR1 is MNHNY and CDR2 is SVGAGI (reference sequence). V lost 7 bases and J lost 4, with 14 bases in between. There are 14 residues in the CDR3. The CDR3 nucleotides are TGTGCCAGCACCCGACAGACACTAAATCAGCCCCAGCATTTT. It is translated as CASTRQTLNQPQHF.

This chain uses TRBV24-1 with TRBJ1-5; D is uncertain. CDR3 length: 16 amino acids. The V and J ends lost 1 base and 3 bases respectively, with 12 bases between them. Germline V CDR1 and CDR2: KGHDR, SFDVKD. The CDR3 region has the DNA TGTGCCACCAGTGATTTCAGGCGGGGAGACAATCAGCCCCAGCATTTT. It specifies CATSDFRRGDNQPQHF.

The V gene is TRBV10-1, the J gene TRBJ2-7, with D perhaps TRBD2 (6 bases). Germline lookup yields CDR1 WNHNN and CDR2 SYGVQD (reference sequence). V lost 1 base to trimming and J lost 3 bases, with 10 bases between them. CDR3 length equals 14 residues. The DNA of the CDR3 is TGCGCCAGCAGTGAGTTTCCGGGGGTCTACGAGCAGTACTTC. This codes for CASSEFPGVYEQYF.